These 28 T cell receptor beta chains came from one sample sequenced in a study of blood T cell repertoires in COVID-19 (TCRdb year 2020). Library preparation was by the immunoSEQ multiplex PCR assay. Sourced from immuneACCESS, this table was stored by TCRdb with only in-frame sequences that have V and J called. A share of the clones is absent; for the studies checked, an unresolved V gene accounts for under half, and the remainder has no known explanation. Here the sample has roughly 200,000 clones; roughly four fifths occur a single time. The biggest ten clones account for about 10% of the sample. The material sequenced was PBMCs or T cells enriched from blood (not recorded which). The origin of the receptors is a man in his forties who had recovered from COVID-19.

This clone was seen only once. The rearrangement joins TRBV2 to TRBJ1-2, with unresolved D. The CDR3 has 12 amino acids. Per germline, CDR1 SNHLY and CDR2 FYNNEI. V was pared by 6 bases and J by 5 bases, with 10 bases between. CDR3 sequence reads: CASRAQPYGYTF. CDR3 in DNA: TGTGCCAGCAGGGCACAGCCTTATGGCTACACCTTC.

The chain links TRBV19 to TRBJ2-1; possible D gene TRBD2, 5 bases. The ends were cut back, 5 bases at V and 8 bases at J, with 13 bases in the middle. This CDR3 comprises 13 residues. From germline, CDR1 is LNHDA and CDR2 SQIVND (reference sequence). The DNA of the CDR3 is TGTGCCAGTAGTCTCCGCCCTAGCTATGAGCAGTTCTTC. Translation gives CASSLRPSYEQFF.

This clone appeared once. The chain joins TRBV19 to TRBJ1-1; 8 positions agree with TRBD1. The CDR3 contains 12 residues. CDR1 is LNHDA and CDR2 is SQIVND in the germline V gene (reference sequence). The V segment lost 6 bases and the J segment 11 bases; nucleotides outside the gene matches: 8. The CDR3 nucleotides are TGTGCCAGTAGGACCGGGACAGGAGACGCTTTCTTT. It is translated as CASRTGTGDAFF.

The gene calls are TRBV24-1 and TRBJ1-1; 10 nucleotides match TRBD1. The CDR3 contains 13 residues. V was clipped by 0 bases and J by 12 bases; unmatched bases: 3. Germline-derived CDR1 and CDR2 are KGHDR and SFDVKD. CDR3 nucleotide sequence: TGTGCCACCAGTGATTTGAGGGACAGGGGTTCTTTCTTT. It encodes CATSDLRDRGSFF.

This chain connects TRBV5-6 to TRBJ2-7; TRBD1 is a possible D gene (6 bases). In germline, CDR1 is SGHDT, CDR2 YYEEEE. V was shortened by 3 bases and J by 6 bases, with 13 bases between the two germline ends. The CDR3 length is 13 residues. CDR3 DNA: TGTGCCAGCAGCTGGGGCGCAGGGGCCGAGCAGTACTTC. Translating it yields CASSWGAGAEQYF.

This chain links TRBV6-5 with TRBJ2-7; 10 positions match TRBD2. The CDR3 is 14 amino acids. After removal of 6 bases from V and 2 bases from J, the junction contained 4 bases not matched to a gene. Germline lookup yields CDR1 MNHEY and CDR2 SVGAGI. The CDR3 nucleotides are TGTGCCAGCAGCCTAGCGGGAGACACCTACGAGCAGTACTTC. Its translation: CASSLAGDTYEQYF.

The V call is TRBV19, the J call TRBJ1-5; 9 bases line up with TRBD1. Germline V lookup: CDR1 LNHDA, CDR2 SQIVND (reference sequence). This CDR3 contains 14 residues. J gave up 4 bases and V 9 bases, and 7 bases lay outside the gene matches. The CDR3 loop reads CARDDRGRNQPQHF. The CDR3 DNA reads as TGTGCCAGGGACGACAGGGGGAGGAATCAGCCCCAGCATTTT.

This chain uses TRBV19 with TRBJ1-5; D perhaps matches TRBD1 (6 bases). The V end was cut by 3 bases, the J end by 2 bases, with 8 bases between. The CDR3 runs 14 residues. CDR1 is LNHDA, CDR2 SQIVND, per germline (reference sequence). CDR3 sequence reads: CASSIEGGNQPQHF. The CDR3 nucleotides are TGTGCCAGTAGTATTGAGGGGGGCAATCAGCCCCAGCATTTT.

V usage is TRBV19 and J usage is TRBJ1-5; TRBD1 might be the D (5 bases). The germline CDR1 and CDR2 sequences are LNHDA and SQIVND (reference sequence). V shed 3 bases and J shed 3 bases, with 12 bases lying between them. The CDR3 runs to 15 residues. The CDR3 DNA reads TGTGCCAGTAGTATTGCACAGGCCTACAATCAGCCCCAGCATTTT. Translating gives CASSIAQAYNQPQHF.

The J gene is TRBJ1-1, the V gene TRBV5-1; TRBD1 matches at 7 bases. This CDR3 is 14 amino acids long. Trimming cost V 1 base and J 5 bases; bases outside gene matches: 5. The germline V gene has CDR1 SGHRS and CDR2 YFSETQ. DNA for the CDR3: TGCGCCAGCAGCTTGTACAGGGGTAGGACTGAAGCTTTCTTT. Translating it yields CASSLYRGRTEAFF.

The genes are TRBV5-5 and TRBJ2-1, with a possible D match to TRBD2 (6 bases). Trimming left V 7 bases short and J 3 bases short, with 14 bases between. This CDR3 is built from 14 residues. Looked up from germline, CDR1 is SGHKS and CDR2 is YYEKEE (reference sequence). CDR3 nucleotides: TGTGCCAGCGGCACCGCGGGACTCTACAATGAGCAGTTCTTC. Translating it yields CASGTAGLYNEQFF. Full variable domain (rest looked up from reference TRBV5-5 and TRBJ2-1): DAGVTQSPTHLIKTRGQQVTLRCSPISGHKSVSWYQQVLGQGPQFIFQYYEKEERGRGNFPDRFSARQFPNYSSELNVNALLLGDSALYLCASGTAGLYNEQFFGPGTRLTVL.

The chain couples TRBV29-1 to TRBJ1-5; 7 nucleotides match TRBD1. The CDR3 consists of 13 residues. The V and J ends lost 4 bases and 4 bases, in that order; junction bases with no gene match: 4. The germline V gene has CDR1 SQVTM and CDR2 ANQGSEA. The CDR3 DNA sequence: TGCAGCGTTGGTGACAGGGATAATCAGCCCCAGCATTTT. It codes for CSVGDRDNQPQHF.

V and J are TRBV19 and TRBJ1-5; D gene uncertain. Germline V CDR1 and CDR2: LNHDA, SQIVND (reference sequence). V was shortened by 3 bases and J by 1 base, with 7 bases between the two germline ends. The CDR3 has 14 amino acids. CDR3 in DNA: TGTGCCAGTAGTATCCGTGTAAGCAATCAGCCCCAGCATTTT. It yields the protein CASSIRVSNQPQHF. The entire variable domain, with the rest obtained from reference TRBV19 and TRBJ1-5, is as follows: DGGITQSPKYLFRKEGQNVTLSCEQNLNHDAMYWYRQDPGQGLRLIYYSQIVNDFQKGDIAEGYSVSREKKESFPLTVTSAQKNPTAFYLCASSIRVSNQPQHFGDGTRLSIL.

The chain carries TRBV9 and TRBJ2-3; 16 bases line up with TRBD2. This CDR3 has 17 amino acids. V was pared by 4 bases and J by 5 bases, with 7 bases of the junction left unmatched. Germline CDR1 and CDR2: SGDLS and YYNGEE. The chain's CDR3 is CASSSGLAGGNLDTQYF. The CDR3 DNA follows: TGTGCCAGCAGCTCGGGACTAGCGGGGGGGAATTTAGATACGCAGTATTTT.

The genes are TRBV5-1 and TRBJ1-2; 9 nucleotides line up with TRBD1. J gave up 2 bases and V 3 bases, and 5 bases lay outside the gene matches. The CDR3 contains 15 residues. CDR1 and CDR2 (germline): SGHRS, YFSETQ. CDR3 protein: CASSSTGGLNYGYTF. The DNA for the CDR3 is TGCGCCAGCAGCTCTACAGGGGGCTTGAACTATGGCTACACCTTC.

The chain recombines TRBV7-9 with TRBJ2-1, with 8 bases identical to TRBD1. V was pared by 1 base and J by 15 bases, with 8 bases of the junction left unmatched. Germline loops: CDR1 SEHNR, CDR2 FQNEAQ (reference sequence). The CDR3 spans 13 residues. CDR3 sequence reads: CASSLEVGQGGFF. CDR3 nucleotides: TGTGCCAGCAGCTTAGAGGTCGGACAGGGAGGGTTCTTC.

The chain couples TRBV6-5 to TRBJ1-1, with D unclear. V lost 6 bases and J lost 7, with 9 bases in between. The CDR3 has 11 residues. Germline V gene lookup returns CDR1 MNHEY and CDR2 SVGAGI. CDR3 sequence: CASRVYFEAFF. DNA of the CDR3: TGTGCCAGCAGAGTATACTTTGAAGCTTTCTTT.

The CDR3 DNA follows: TGTGCCACCAGATCCTCGGCTAGCGGAATCACCGGGGAGCTGTTTTTT. Its protein is CATRSSASGITGELFF. V usage is TRBV24-1 and J usage is TRBJ2-2; 7 positions agree with TRBD2. CDR1 is KGHDR and CDR2 is SFDVKD in the germline V gene. The CDR3 is 16 residues long. The trim removed 7 bases at V and 4 bases at J, leaving 11 bases unmatched.

This clone was detected only once. The junction and the germline gene differ at one end; a read error may be behind it. This sequence joins TRBV3-1 (or the pseudogene TRBV3-2) and TRBJ2-5; D is possibly TRBD2 (5 bases). This CDR3 comprises 12 residues. Germline V CDR1 and CDR2: LGHDT, YNNKEL (reference sequence). The CDR3 is CASSHNVLGTHF. CDR3 nucleotides: TGTGCCAGCAGCCACAATGTACTAGGTACACACTTC.

This clone was seen just once. The chain employs TRBV24-1 and TRBJ1-5; TRBD1 agrees at 9 bases. The CDR3 is 16 residues long. Germline V gene lookup returns CDR1 KGHDR and CDR2 SFDVKD. J gave up 3 bases and V 5 bases, and 7 bases lay outside the gene matches. The CDR3: CATSATGGTFNQPQHF. CDR3 nucleotides: TGTGCCACCAGTGCCACAGGGGGCACTTTCAATCAGCCCCAGCATTTT.

This clone was seen more than once but under ten times. V and J are TRBV28 and TRBJ1-2; 8 bases are a match to TRBD1. This CDR3 contains 13 residues. V lost 6 bases, J lost 5 bases, and 5 bases stayed unmatched. Germline values: CDR1 MDHEN, CDR2 SYDVKM. The CDR3 here is CASRTGELYGYTF. The CDR3 DNA reads as TGTGCCAGCAGGACAGGGGAATTGTATGGCTACACCTTC.

The chain links TRBV7-3 to TRBJ1-1, with 8 bases that match TRBD1. The CDR3 extends over 13 amino acids. The V segment lost 5 bases and the J segment 4 bases; nucleotides outside the gene matches: 3. CDR1 and CDR2 (germline): SGHTA, FQGTGA. The CDR3: CASSPTGGTEAFF. CDR3 nucleotides: TGTGCCAGCAGCCCTACAGGGGGCACTGAAGCTTTCTTT.

The genes are TRBV2 and TRBJ2-5, with unresolved D. The ends were cut back, 7 bases at V and 10 bases at J, with 19 bases in the middle. CDR3 size: 13 residues. Germline loops: CDR1 SNHLY, CDR2 FYNNEI. CDR3 in amino acids: CASTDSLGVGQYF. DNA for the CDR3: TGTGCCAGCACAGACTCCCTCGGAGTGGGCCAGTACTTC.

The chain recombines TRBV6-5 with TRBJ1-2, with unresolved D. CDR1 MNHEY and CDR2 SVGAGI come from the germline V gene. Trimming pared 6 bases from V and 4 bases from J, leaving 9 bases between. This CDR3 region has 12 residues. CDR3 nucleotide sequence: TGTGCCAGCAGGCAAGAGGTCTATGGCTACACCTTC. Its translation: CASRQEVYGYTF.

DNA for the CDR3: TGCAGTGCACTGGGACAGCAGGAAGCTTTCTTT. As protein: CSALGQQEAFF. The J gene is TRBJ1-1, the V gene TRBV20-1; 7 bases are a match to TRBD1. The CDR3 is made up of 11 amino acids. Germline lookup yields CDR1 DFQATT and CDR2 SNEGSKA (reference sequence). V was clipped by 6 bases and J by 8 bases; unmatched bases: 6.

Details on this clone: The junction and the germline gene differ at one end; a read error may be behind it. CDR3: CASSLAGTGARF. The CDR3 DNA reads as TGCGCCAGCAGCTTGGCCGGGACAGGAGCAAGATTT. The chain couples TRBV5-1 to TRBJ1-1, with 8 nucleotides matching TRBD1. There are 12 residues in the CDR3. CDR1 and CDR2 (germline): SGHRS, YFSETQ.

The chain uses TRBV10-1 and TRBJ2-7, with TRBD2 matching 11 bases. Germline loops: CDR1 WNHNN, CDR2 SYGVQD (reference sequence). Trimming removed 6 bases from V and 5 bases from J; junction bases left unmatched: 9. This CDR3 comprises 15 residues. The CDR3, as DNA: TGCGCCAGCAGCCCTCTTAGCGGGGGGGCGGACGAGCAGTACTTC. It translates to CASSPLSGGADEQYF.

The J gene is TRBJ1-2, the V gene TRBV6-5; 7 nucleotides agree with TRBD1. CDR3 length: 15 amino acids. Losses at the gene ends were 5 bases for V and 5 bases for J; bases not matched to a gene: 11. Germline-derived CDR1 and CDR2 are MNHEY and SVGAGI. This chain's CDR3 is CASSHLSGTDYGYTF. The CDR3 DNA sequence: TGTGCCAGCAGTCATCTCTCGGGGACAGATTATGGCTACACCTTC.